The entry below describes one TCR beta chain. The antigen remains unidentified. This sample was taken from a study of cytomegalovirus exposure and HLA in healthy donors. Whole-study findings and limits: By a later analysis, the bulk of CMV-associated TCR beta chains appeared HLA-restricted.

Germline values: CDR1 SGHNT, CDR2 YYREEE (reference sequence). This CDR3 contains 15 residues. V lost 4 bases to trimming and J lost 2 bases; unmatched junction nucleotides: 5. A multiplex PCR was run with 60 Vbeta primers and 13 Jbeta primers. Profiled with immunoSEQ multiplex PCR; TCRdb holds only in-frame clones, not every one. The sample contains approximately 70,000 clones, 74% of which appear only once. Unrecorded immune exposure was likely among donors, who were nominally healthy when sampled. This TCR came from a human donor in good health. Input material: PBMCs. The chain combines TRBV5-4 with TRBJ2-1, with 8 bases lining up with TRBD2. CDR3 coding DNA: TGTGCCAGCAGCCCAAGCGGGAGCACCTACAATGAGCAGTTCTTC. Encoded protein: CASSPSGSTYNEQFF.